This T cell receptor (beta chain) originates from a study of cytomegalovirus exposure and HLA in healthy donors. Germline V CDR1 and CDR2: MNHEY, SMNVEV (reference sequence). The V end lost 6 bases, the J end lost 5 bases, and 11 bases lay between the germline ends. CDR3 length equals 12 residues. The PCR made use of 60 Vbeta and 13 Jbeta primers. Some clones are missing from TCRdb's copy, which holds only in-frame ones; the method was immunoSEQ multiplex PCR. The table shows 90,000 to 110,000 clones, with over 70% occurring only once. The receptor comes from a male donor in good health and CMV-seronegative. Sequenced input: PBMCs. This sequence joins TRBV27 and TRBJ2-7, with D maybe TRBD1 (5 bases). CDR3 sequence: CASRRQPHEQYF. CDR3 DNA: TGTGCCAGCAGACGACAGCCCCACGAGCAGTACTTC.